This is a list of T cell receptor beta chains from one sample in a study of cytomegalovirus exposure and HLA in healthy donors. Some clones are missing from TCRdb's copy, which holds only in-frame ones; the method was immunoSEQ multiplex PCR. Of some 200,000 clones detected, approximately 59% appear once; the ten largest clones hold roughly 2.9%. The sequencing sample was made of PBMCs. The receptors stem from a man aged 35-49 years in good health and CMV-seronegative. The CDR3 runs from the conserved cysteine through the conserved F or W. A D gene is named only where the DNA matches it firmly. Only some rows state a clone size, as once, few, many or a class for expanded clones.

CDR3,DNA,D,size,V,J
CASSRETQYF,TGTGCCAGCAGTCGGGAGACCCAGTACTTC,NA,NA,TRBV2,TRBJ2-5
CASSSTYEQYF,TGTGCCAGCAGCTCCACCTACGAGCAGTACTTC,NA,few,TRBV7-6,TRBJ2-7
CASSVGLSGNTIYF,TGTGCCAGCAGCGTAGGTCTCTCTGGAAACACCATATATTTT,NA,NA,TRBV9,TRBJ1-3
CATSRDKGENEKLFF,TGTGCCACCAGCAGAGATAAGGGGGAAAATGAAAAACTGTTTTTT,NA,NA,TRBV15,TRBJ1-4
CASSYEGLQPQHF,TGTGCCAGCAGTTATGAGGGTCTCCAGCCCCAGCATTTT,NA,few,TRBV6-5,TRBJ1-5
CSVERTGGPTSSYNEQFF,TGCAGCGTTGAACGGACAGGGGGCCCCACGAGCTCCTACAATGAGCAGTTCTTC,TRBD1,NA,TRBV29-1,TRBJ2-1
CAIQSGGGITDTQYF,TGTGCCATCCAGTCGGGCGGGGGGATCACAGATACGCAGTATTTT,TRBD2,NA,TRBV10-3,TRBJ2-3
CASTGGTVYSYEQYF,TGTGCCAGCACCGGAGGGACTGTATACTCCTACGAGCAGTACTTC,NA,few,TRBV28,TRBJ2-7
CASSEFAAGSYNEQFF,TGTGCCAGCAGTGAATTCGCCGCCGGCTCCTACAATGAGCAGTTCTTC,NA,NA,TRBV6-1,TRBJ2-1
CASSYLRTGGAHTGELFF,TGTGCCAGCAGTTACCTGAGGACAGGGGGCGCGCACACCGGGGAGCTGTTTTTT,TRBD1,NA,TRBV28,TRBJ2-2
CASSLGTASNQPQHF,TGTGCCAGCAGCTTGGGGACAGCCTCTAATCAGCCCCAGCATTTT,NA,NA,TRBV5-8,TRBJ1-5
CASSTALAAYEQYF,TGTGCCAGCAGCACAGCGCTAGCGGCCTACGAGCAGTACTTC,TRBD2,NA,TRBV7-2,TRBJ2-7
CASSLRGSDTQYF,TGTGCCAGCAGCCTTAGGGGGTCAGATACGCAGTATTTT,NA,NA,TRBV14,TRBJ2-3
CASSTTGTGVPDTQYF,TGTGCCAGTAGTACCACCGGGACAGGGGTTCCAGATACGCAGTATTTT,TRBD1,NA,TRBV19,TRBJ2-3
CASSSTGTSPAYAFF,TGTGCCAGCAGCTCAACTGGGACATCTCCGGCGTATGCTTTCTTT,NA,few,TRBV7-9,TRBJ1-1
CSVGEGAKNTEAFF,TGCAGCGTTGGGGAAGGGGCAAAGAACACTGAAGCTTTCTTT,NA,NA,TRBV29-1,TRBJ1-1
CASSLGIAGGYSPLHF,TGTGCCAGCAGTTTGGGGATAGCGGGAGGGTACTCACCCCTCCACTTT,NA,NA,TRBV27,TRBJ1-6
CASSVGPSYNEQFF,TGTGCCAGCAGCGTGGGCCCTTCCTACAATGAGCAGTTCTTC,NA,NA,TRBV9,TRBJ2-1
CASSLQAPGANVLTF,TGTGCCAGCAGTTTACAGGCTCCTGGGGCCAACGTCCTGACTTTC,NA,few,TRBV28,TRBJ2-6
CASTLQGGGQPQHF,TGTGCCAGCACCCTGCAGGGGGGTGGGCAGCCCCAGCATTTT,TRBD1,few,TRBV6-1,TRBJ1-5
CASSIILTGDHHGYTF,TGTGCCAGTAGTATAATACTGACAGGGGATCACCATGGCTACACCTTC,TRBD1,NA,TRBV19,TRBJ1-2
CASSPTVRGANEKLFF,TGTGCCAGTAGCCCAACGGTCAGGGGGGCTAATGAAAAACTGTTTTTT,TRBD1,NA,TRBV19,TRBJ1-4
CASSPLGGEKLFF,TGTGCCAGCTCACCACTGGGGGGTGAAAAACTGTTTTTT,NA,NA,TRBV18,TRBJ1-4
CASSGTSGYEQYF,TGTGCCAGCAGTGGGACTAGCGGCTACGAGCAGTACTTC,TRBD2,NA,TRBV2,TRBJ2-7
CASSFDRGHEQYF,TGTGCCAGCAGCTTTGACAGGGGCCACGAGCAGTACTTC,TRBD1,few,TRBV5-4,TRBJ2-7
CASSTGTGVVDTEAFF,TGCGCCAGCAGTACCGGGACAGGGGTCGTGGACACTGAAGCTTTCTTT,TRBD1,NA,TRBV5-1,TRBJ1-1
CAGRDTTLGANVLTF,TGTGCCGGCCGGGACACAACTCTGGGTGCCAACGTCCTGACTTTC,NA,few,TRBV2,TRBJ2-6
CASSLGSGDTDTQYF,TGTGCCAGCAGCTTAGGCTCAGGGGACACAGATACGCAGTATTTT,NA,NA,TRBV7-9,TRBJ2-3
CASSVGSYGYTF,TGTGCCAGCAGCGTAGGCAGCTATGGCTACACCTTC,NA,NA,TRBV9,TRBJ1-2
CASSLRQVEAFF,TGTGCCAGCAGCCTCAGACAGGTTGAAGCTTTCTTT,NA,few,TRBV28,TRBJ1-1
CASSQDSGFIF,TGCGCCAGCAGCCAAGATTCCGGGTTTATTTTT,NA,NA,TRBV4-1,TRBJ1-4
CASRPTGGDQPQHF,TGTGCCAGCAGACCGACAGGGGGCGATCAGCCCCAGCATTTT,TRBD1,once,TRBV2,TRBJ1-5
CASSRTSGMGNEQFF,TGTGCCAGCAGTAGGACTAGCGGGATGGGCAATGAGCAGTTCTTC,TRBD2,NA,TRBV6-4,TRBJ2-1
CASSISGTQYF,TGTGCCAGCAGTATCAGTGGGACCCAGTACTTC,NA,NA,TRBV2,TRBJ2-5
CVSSDRDKQGEQYF,TGTGTCAGCTCAGACCGGGACAAGCAGGGCGAGCAGTACTTC,NA,NA,TRBV18,TRBJ2-7
CASSLDGTGSHEQFF,TGTGCCAGCAGCTTAGATGGGACAGGGTCCCATGAGCAGTTCTTC,TRBD1,NA,TRBV7-6,TRBJ2-1
CASSLEGLADGGEGTGELFF,TGCGCCAGCAGCTTGGAGGGACTAGCGGATGGAGGGGAAGGGACCGGGGAGCTGTTTTTT,TRBD2,NA,TRBV5-1,TRBJ2-2
CASRRPRQGTYNEQFF,TGTGCCAGCAGGCGTCCGAGACAGGGGACCTACAATGAGCAGTTCTTC,TRBD1,NA,TRBV28,TRBJ2-1
CASSAPLGSGGRGDTQYF,TGTGCCAGCAGTGCCCCCCTGGGAAGCGGGGGGCGGGGAGATACGCAGTATTTT,TRBD2,few,TRBV25-1,TRBJ2-3
CASSDQGASNNSPLHF,TGTGCCAGCAGCGACCAGGGGGCATCGAATAATTCACCCCTCCACTTT,TRBD1,NA,TRBV9,TRBJ1-6
CASSVSASGRAVGTGELFF,TGTGCCAGCAGCGTATCGGCTAGCGGGAGGGCCGTGGGGACCGGGGAGCTGTTTTTT,TRBD2,NA,TRBV9,TRBJ2-2
CASSLGQYQETQYF,TGCGCCAGCAGCTTGGGCCAGTACCAAGAGACCCAGTACTTC,NA,NA,TRBV5-1,TRBJ2-5
CASSQVRQGGWDTIYF,TGCGCCAGCAGCCAAGTCCGACAGGGCGGTTGGGACACCATATATTTT,TRBD1,NA,TRBV4-1,TRBJ1-3
CASSPGLASGPYEQYF,TGTGCCAGCAGCCCAGGCTTGGCTAGCGGTCCCTACGAGCAGTACTTC,TRBD2,NA,TRBV11-2,TRBJ2-7
CASRTRPPGTGELFF,TGTGCCAGCAGAACGCGACCCCCCGGGACCGGGGAGCTGTTTTTT,NA,NA,TRBV6-5,TRBJ2-2
CASMRQGARGDTQYF,TGTGCCAGTATGAGACAGGGGGCGCGGGGAGATACGCAGTATTTT,TRBD1,once,TRBV19,TRBJ2-3
CASSGRHKTYNEQFF,TGTGCCAGCAGTGGCAGGCACAAGACCTACAATGAGCAGTTCTTC,NA,NA,TRBV6-1,TRBJ2-1
CASSRDSLGYTF,TGTGCCAGCAGTCGGGACTCACTTGGCTACACCTTC,NA,NA,TRBV6-6,TRBJ1-2
CASSMTDRGEQYF,TGTGCCAGCAGCATGACTGACCGGGGGGAGCAGTACTTC,TRBD2,NA,TRBV5-8,TRBJ2-5
CASKNEAVLGELFF,TGTGCCAGCAAGAATGAAGCGGTCCTAGGGGAGCTGTTTTTT,NA,NA,TRBV6-1,TRBJ2-2
CSSSRYSGTGHGPQHF,TGTTCCAGCAGCCGGTACTCCGGGACAGGTCATGGTCCCCAGCATTTT,TRBD1,few,TRBV7-9,TRBJ1-5
CAWSAWGGVKNIQYF,TGTGCCTGGAGCGCGTGGGGGGGGGTCAAAAACATTCAGTACTTC,TRBD2,once,TRBV30,TRBJ2-4
CASSPGITDTQYF,TGTGCCAGCAGCCCAGGGATCACAGATACGCAGTATTTT,NA,NA,TRBV7-3,TRBJ2-3
CASSQGLRGDYEQYF,TGCGCCAGCAGCCAAGGATTGCGGGGAGACTACGAGCAGTACTTC,NA,NA,TRBV4-3,TRBJ2-7
CASSYEPGQTNYGYTF,TGTGCCAGCAGTTACGAACCGGGACAGACTAACTATGGCTACACCTTC,TRBD1,NA,TRBV6-5,TRBJ1-2